This section outlines one TCR beta chain sequence together with its context. What it binds is unknown. This specimen belongs to a study of memory CD4+ T cells and cytomegalovirus serostatus. Looking at the study overall: Donors were healthy Belgian adults, several CMV seropositive and 20 to 25 seronegative.

V lost 5 bases, J lost 5 bases, and 21 bases lay in between. The CDR3 runs 15 residues. Germline CDR1 is GTSNPN and CDR2 is SVGIG (reference sequence). Study-wide results and limits: A US-trained random forest predicted CMV serostatus with median AUC approximately 0.9. About 40% of the roughly 160 known CMV-associated TCRbeta sequences appeared in CD4+ memory. Suggested: most of the CMV-linked TCR signature lies in CD4+ memory cells.

Method: immunoSEQ multiplex PCR; TCRdb's copy keeps in-frame clones and lacks some. The sample shows roughly 28,000 clones, about four fifths of them seen only once. Single viable CD3+CD4+CD8-CD45RO+ cells were sorted as the memory CD4+ T cells. The sequence derives from an adult in good health and CMV-seronegative. V is TRBV30 and J is TRBJ2-5; tentative D call: TRBD1 (6 bases). The sample consisted of memory CD4+ T cells from blood. This CDR3 reads CAWGGRIGVGETQYF. The CDR3 DNA follows: TGTGCCTGGGGGGGCCGCATTGGGGTGGGGGAGACCCAGTACTTC.